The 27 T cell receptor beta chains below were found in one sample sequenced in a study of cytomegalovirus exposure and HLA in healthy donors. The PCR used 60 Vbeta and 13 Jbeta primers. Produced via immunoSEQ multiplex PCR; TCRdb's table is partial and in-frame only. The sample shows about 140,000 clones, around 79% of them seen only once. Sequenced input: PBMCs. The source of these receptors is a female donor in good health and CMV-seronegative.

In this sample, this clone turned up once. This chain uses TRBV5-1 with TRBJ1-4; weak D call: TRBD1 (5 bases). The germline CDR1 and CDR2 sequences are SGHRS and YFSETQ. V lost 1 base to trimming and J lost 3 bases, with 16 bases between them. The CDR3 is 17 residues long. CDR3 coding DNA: TGCGCCAGCAGCTTGAGCCCGGGCGGGACGTCTAATGAAAAACTGTTTTTT. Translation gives CASSLSPGGTSNEKLFF.

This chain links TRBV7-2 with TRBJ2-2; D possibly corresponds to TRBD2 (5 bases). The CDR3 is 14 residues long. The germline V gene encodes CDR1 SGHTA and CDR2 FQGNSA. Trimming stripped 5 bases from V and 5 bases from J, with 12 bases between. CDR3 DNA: TGTGCCAGCAGCCTCATGGAGGCAACCGGGGAGCTGTTTTTT. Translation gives CASSLMEATGELFF.

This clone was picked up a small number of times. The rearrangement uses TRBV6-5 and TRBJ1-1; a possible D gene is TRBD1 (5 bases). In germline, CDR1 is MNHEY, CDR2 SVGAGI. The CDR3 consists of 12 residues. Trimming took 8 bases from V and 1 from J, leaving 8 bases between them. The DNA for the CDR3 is TGTGCCAGCCAAAGGGGGAACACTGAAGCTTTCTTT. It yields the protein CASQRGNTEAFF.

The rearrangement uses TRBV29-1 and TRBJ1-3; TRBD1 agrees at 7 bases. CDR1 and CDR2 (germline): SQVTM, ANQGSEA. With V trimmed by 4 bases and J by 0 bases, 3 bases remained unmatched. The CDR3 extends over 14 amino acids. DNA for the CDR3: TGCAGCGTTGGGGGGGACAGCTCTGGAAACACCATATATTTT. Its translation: CSVGGDSSGNTIYF.

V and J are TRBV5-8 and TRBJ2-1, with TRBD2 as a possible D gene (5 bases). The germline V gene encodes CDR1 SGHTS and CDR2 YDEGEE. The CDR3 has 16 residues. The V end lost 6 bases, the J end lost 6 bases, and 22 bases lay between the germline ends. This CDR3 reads CASTLLRGPRFNEQFF. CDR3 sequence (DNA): TGTGCCAGCACCCTCCTCCGGGGTCCCCGTTTCAATGAGCAGTTCTTC. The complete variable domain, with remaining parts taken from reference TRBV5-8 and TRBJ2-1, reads EAGVTQSPTHLIKTRGQQATLRCSPISGHTSVYWYQQALGLGLQFLLWYDEGEERNRGNFPPRFSGRQFPNYSSELNVNALELEDSALYLCASTLLRGPRFNEQFFGPGTRLTVL.

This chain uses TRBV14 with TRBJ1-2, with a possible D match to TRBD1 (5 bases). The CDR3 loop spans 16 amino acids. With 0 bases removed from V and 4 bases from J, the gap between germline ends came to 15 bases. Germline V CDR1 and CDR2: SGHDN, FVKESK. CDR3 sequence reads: CASSQEVGRVGYGYTF. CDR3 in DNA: TGTGCCAGCAGCCAAGAGGTGGGCAGGGTTGGCTATGGCTACACCTTC.

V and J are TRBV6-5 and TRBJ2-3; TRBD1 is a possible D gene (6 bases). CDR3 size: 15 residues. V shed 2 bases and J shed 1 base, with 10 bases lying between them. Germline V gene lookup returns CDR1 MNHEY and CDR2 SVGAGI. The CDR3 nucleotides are TGTGCCAGCAGTTACGTGAGACAGGGCACAGATACGCAGTATTTT. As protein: CASSYVRQGTDTQYF.

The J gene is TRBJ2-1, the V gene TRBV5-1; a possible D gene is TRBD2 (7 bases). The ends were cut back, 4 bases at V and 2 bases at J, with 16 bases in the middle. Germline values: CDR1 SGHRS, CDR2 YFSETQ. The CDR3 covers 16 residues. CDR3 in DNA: TGCGCCAGCAGCCCCCCGGGGGAGGGGGCCTACAATGAGCAGTTCTTC. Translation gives CASSPPGEGAYNEQFF.

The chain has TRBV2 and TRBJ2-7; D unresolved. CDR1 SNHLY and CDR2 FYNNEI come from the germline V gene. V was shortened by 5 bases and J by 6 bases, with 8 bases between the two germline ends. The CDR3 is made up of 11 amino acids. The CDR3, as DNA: TGTGCCAGCAGTTACGAGCGCGAGCAGTACTTC. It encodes CASSYEREQYF.

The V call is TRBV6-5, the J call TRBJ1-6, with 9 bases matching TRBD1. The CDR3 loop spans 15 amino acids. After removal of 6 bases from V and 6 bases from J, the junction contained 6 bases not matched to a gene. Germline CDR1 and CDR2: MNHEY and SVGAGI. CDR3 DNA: TGTGCCAGCAGGAGACCGGGACAGGGTAATTCACCCCTCCACTTT. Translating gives CASRRPGQGNSPLHF.

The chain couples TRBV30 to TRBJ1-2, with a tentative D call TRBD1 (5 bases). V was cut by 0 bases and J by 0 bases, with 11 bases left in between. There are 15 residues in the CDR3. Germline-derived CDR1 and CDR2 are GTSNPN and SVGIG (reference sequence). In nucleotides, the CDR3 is TGTGCCTGGAGTGTACAGCGGGGGACTAACTATGGCTACACCTTC. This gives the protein CAWSVQRGTNYGYTF. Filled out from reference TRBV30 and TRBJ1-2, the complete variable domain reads SQTIHQWPATLVQPVGSPLSLECTVEGTSNPNLYWYRQAAGRGLQLLFYSVGIGQISSEVPQNLSASRPQDRQFILSSKKLLLSDSGFYLCAWSVQRGTNYGYTFGSGTRLTVV.

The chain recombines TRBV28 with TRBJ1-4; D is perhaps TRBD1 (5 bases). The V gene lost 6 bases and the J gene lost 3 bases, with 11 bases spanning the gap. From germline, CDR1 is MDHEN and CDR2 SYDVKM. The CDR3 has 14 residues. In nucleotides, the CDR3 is TGTGCCAGCAGGATGTTAGGGGCTAATGAAAAACTGTTTTTT. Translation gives CASRMLGANEKLFF.

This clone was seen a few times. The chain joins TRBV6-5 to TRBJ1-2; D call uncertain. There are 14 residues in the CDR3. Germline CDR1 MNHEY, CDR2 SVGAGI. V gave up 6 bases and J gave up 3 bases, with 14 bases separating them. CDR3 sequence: CASSRGAADYGYTF. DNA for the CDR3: TGTGCCAGCAGCCGCGGCGCAGCGGACTATGGCTACACCTTC.

The CDR3 region has the DNA TGTGCCAGCAGTTACGTGGGGGGTCAGCCCCAGCATTTT. Its translation is CASSYVGGQPQHF. This chain joins TRBV6-5 and TRBJ1-5; D is possibly TRBD1 (5 bases). Germline V gene data show CDR1 as MNHEY and CDR2 as SVGAGI. CDR3 length: 13 amino acids. V lost 2 bases and J lost 6, with 8 bases in between.

The CDR3 nucleotides are TGCGCCAGCAGCTCAGAACAGTGGACTGAAGCTTTCTTT. It translates to CASSSEQWTEAFF. The V gene is TRBV5-1, the J gene TRBJ1-1, with D uncertain. This CDR3 is 13 amino acids long. Germline CDR1 is SGHRS and CDR2 is YFSETQ. The V end was cut by 3 bases, the J end by 5 bases, with 11 bases between.

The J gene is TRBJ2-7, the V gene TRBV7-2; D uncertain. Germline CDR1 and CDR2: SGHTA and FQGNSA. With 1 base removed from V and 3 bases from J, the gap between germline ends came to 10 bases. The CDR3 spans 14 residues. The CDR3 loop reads CASSLVSVNYEQYF. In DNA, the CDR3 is TGTGCCAGCAGCTTAGTTTCCGTTAACTACGAGCAGTACTTC.

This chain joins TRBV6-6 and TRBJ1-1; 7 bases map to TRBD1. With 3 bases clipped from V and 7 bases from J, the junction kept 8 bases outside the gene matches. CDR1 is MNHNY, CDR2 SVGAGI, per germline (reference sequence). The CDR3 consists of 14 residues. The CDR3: CASSYTGVRREAFF. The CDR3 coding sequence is TGTGCCAGCAGTTATACAGGGGTTCGCCGTGAAGCTTTCTTT.

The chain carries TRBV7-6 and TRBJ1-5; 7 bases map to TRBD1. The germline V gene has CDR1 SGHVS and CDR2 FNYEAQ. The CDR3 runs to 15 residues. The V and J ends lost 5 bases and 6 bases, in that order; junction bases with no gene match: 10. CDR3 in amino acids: CASSLPGRGSQPQHF. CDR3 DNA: TGTGCCAGCAGCCTCCCGGGCAGGGGGAGTCAGCCCCAGCATTTT.

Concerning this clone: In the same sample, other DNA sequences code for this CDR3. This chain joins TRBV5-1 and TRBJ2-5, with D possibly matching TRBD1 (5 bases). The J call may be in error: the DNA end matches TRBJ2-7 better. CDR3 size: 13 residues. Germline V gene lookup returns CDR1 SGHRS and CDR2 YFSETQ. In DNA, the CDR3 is TGCGCCAGCAGCTTGACAGGTTCCTACGAGCAGTACTTC. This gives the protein CASSLTGSYEQYF.

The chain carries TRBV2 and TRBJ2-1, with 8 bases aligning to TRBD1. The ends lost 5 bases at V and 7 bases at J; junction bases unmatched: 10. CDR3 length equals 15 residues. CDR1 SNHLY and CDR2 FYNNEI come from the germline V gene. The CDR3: CASSNDRGRWNEQFF. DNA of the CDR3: TGTGCCAGCAGTAATGACAGGGGTCGATGGAATGAGCAGTTCTTC.

CDR3 residues: CASSLVFGIVVSQYF. The CDR3 nucleotides read TGTGCCAGCAGCTTGGTATTCGGGATCGTCGTCTCCCAGTACTTC. J is TRBJ2-5 and V is TRBV5-5, with a tentative D call TRBD2 (5 bases). Germline V CDR1 and CDR2: SGHKS, YYEKEE (reference sequence). V lost 0 bases to trimming and J lost 9 bases, with 18 bases between them. The CDR3 runs 15 residues.

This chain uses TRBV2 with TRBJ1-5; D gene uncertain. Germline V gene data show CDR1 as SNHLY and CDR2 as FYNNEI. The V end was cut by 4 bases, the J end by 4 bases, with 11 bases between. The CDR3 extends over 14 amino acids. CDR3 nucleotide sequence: TGTGCCAGCAGTGCCCACAGTGAAAATCAGCCCCAGCATTTT. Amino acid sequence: CASSAHSENQPQHF. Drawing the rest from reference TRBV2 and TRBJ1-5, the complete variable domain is EPEVTQTPSHQVTQMGQEVILRCVPISNHLYFYWYRQILGQKVEFLVSFYNNEISEKSEIFDDQFSVERPDGSNFTLKIRSTKLEDSAMYFCASSAHSENQPQHFGDGTRLSIL.

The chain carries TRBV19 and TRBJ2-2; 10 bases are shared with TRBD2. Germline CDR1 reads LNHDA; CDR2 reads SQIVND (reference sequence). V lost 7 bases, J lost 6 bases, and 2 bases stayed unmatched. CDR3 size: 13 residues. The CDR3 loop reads CASTTSGPGELFF. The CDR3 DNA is TGTGCCAGTACGACTAGCGGGCCCGGGGAGCTGTTTTTT. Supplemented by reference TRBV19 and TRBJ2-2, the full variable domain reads DGGITQSPKYLFRKEGQNVTLSCEQNLNHDAMYWYRQDPGQGLRLIYYSQIVNDFQKGDIAEGYSVSREKKESFPLTVTSAQKNPTAFYLCASTTSGPGELFFGEGSRLTVL.

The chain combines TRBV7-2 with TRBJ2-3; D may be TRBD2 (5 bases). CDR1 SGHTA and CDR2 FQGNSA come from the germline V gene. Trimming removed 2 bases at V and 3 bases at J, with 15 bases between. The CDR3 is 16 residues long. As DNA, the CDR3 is TGTGCCAGCAGCTTACACCCACTGGCGGGTACAGATACGCAGTATTTT. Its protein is CASSLHPLAGTDTQYF.

As DNA, the CDR3 is TGTGCCAGCAGGTCTTTGAACACTGAAGCTTTCTTT. Residues: CASRSLNTEAFF. The V call is TRBV28, the J call TRBJ1-1, with no clear D. The V end was cut by 6 bases, the J end by 0 bases, with 5 bases between. This CDR3 is built from 12 residues. CDR1 is MDHEN and CDR2 is SYDVKM in the germline V gene.

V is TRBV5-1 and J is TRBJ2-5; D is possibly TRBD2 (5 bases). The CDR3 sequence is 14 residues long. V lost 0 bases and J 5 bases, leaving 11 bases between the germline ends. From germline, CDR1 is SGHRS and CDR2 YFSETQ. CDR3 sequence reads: CASSLERPGETQYF. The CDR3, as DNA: TGCGCCAGCAGCTTGGAGCGACCGGGGGAGACCCAGTACTTC.

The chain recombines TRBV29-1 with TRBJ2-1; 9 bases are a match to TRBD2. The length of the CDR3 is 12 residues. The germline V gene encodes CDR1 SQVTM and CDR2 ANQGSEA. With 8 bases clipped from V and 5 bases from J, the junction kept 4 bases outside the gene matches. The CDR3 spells CSISGSDNEQFF. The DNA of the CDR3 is TGCAGCATTAGCGGGAGTGACAATGAGCAGTTCTTC.